The rows below give T cell receptor beta chains drawn from one sample of a study of T cells of healthy individuals. One entry per CDR3 protein, called by TCRdb with MiXCR from the 5' RACE reads. This sample carries 60,000 to 70,000 distinct CDR3 sequences, around 15% of them seen once, and the ten largest clones take less than 6%. The source of these receptors is a human donor in good health. CDR3s include the opening cysteine and the closing phenylalanine or tryptophan. A D gene is named only where the DNA matches it firmly. Where a row states a size, it is once, few, many or the class of an expanded clone; other rows omit it.

>TRBJ2-3|-|16|-|TRBV5-1
TGCGCCAGCAGCTTTAGGAGCCTCAAGCCCACAGATACGCAGTATTTT
CASSFRSLKPTDTQYF
>TRBJ2-7|-|15|-|TRBV6-1
TGTGCCAGCACCCCGGAGTGGGGGCCTTCCTACGAGCAGTACTTC
CASTPEWGPSYEQYF
>TRBJ2-7|few|15|-|TRBV2
TGTGTCAGCAGTGAAGAAGGAATTCACTCCTACGAGCAGTACTTC
CVSSEEGIHSYEQYF
>TRBJ2-3|many|11|-|TRBV2
TGTGCCAGCCCCGGTGCGGATACGCAGTATTTT
CASPGADTQYF
>TRBJ2-1|few|15|-|TRBV4-1
TGCGCCAGCAGCCAAGATCTTAGCTCCTACAATGAGCAGTTCTTC
CASSQDLSSYNEQFF
>TRBJ2-5|few|12|-|TRBV25-1
TGTGCCAGCAGTAATATTAAAGAGACCCAGTACTTC
CASSNIKETQYF
>TRBJ2-3|-|17|TRBD1|TRBV7-9
TGTGCCAGCAGCCCCCAGGCGGGACAGGATTTAGCAGATACGCAGTATTTT
CASSPQAGQDLADTQYF
>TRBJ2-5|many|13|-|TRBV11-3
TGTGCCAGCAGCTTAGGTCCAGCCAGGACCCAGTACTTC
CASSLGPARTQYF
>TRBJ1-2|few|16|TRBD1|TRBV24-1
TGTGCCACCAGTGATTATACCGGGACAGCGACGGATGGCTACACCTTC
CATSDYTGTATDGYTF
>TRBJ1-1|few|13|TRBD1|TRBV7-9
TGTGCCGGCAGTGTAGGGACAGGGTTATTAGCCTTCTTT
CAGSVGTGLLAFF
>TRBJ1-1|few|16|TRBD1|TRBV5-1
TGCGCCAGCAGAAAGACAGGGGGCGCGGAGAGCCCTGAAGCTTTCTTT
CASRKTGGAESPEAFF
>TRBJ1-2|-|14|TRBD1|TRBV29-1
TGCAGCGTCTCCGGGACAGGGGAATGGAATGGCTACACCTTC
CSVSGTGEWNGYTF
>TRBJ2-5|many|12|-|TRBV20-1
TGCAGTGCTCAGCGGGCCCGGGAGACCCAGTACTTC
CSAQRARETQYF
>TRBJ1-2|-|12|TRBD1|TRBV6-4
TGTGCCAGCCGGGGACAGGCTGGCGGCTACACCTTC
CASRGQAGGYTF
>TRBJ1-1|many|14|TRBD1|TRBV20-1
TGCAGTGCTGGGGACAGGGCGGTGAACACTGAAGCTTTCTTT
CSAGDRAVNTEAFF
>TRBJ2-7|-|15|-|TRBV7-6
TGTGCCAGCAGCCCCGATGGCGGGATCCACCACGAGCAGTACTTC
CASSPDGGIHHEQYF
>TRBJ1-1|few|18|-|TRBV5-1
TGCGCCAGCAGCCCACTCCTCCGGCGAGGAGGGCCGAACACTGAAGCTTTCTTT
CASSPLLRRGGPNTEAFF
>TRBJ1-5|many|15|-|TRBV10-3
TGTGCCATCAGTGAAAGGGACGGAGGCAATCAGCCCCAGCATTTT
CAISERDGGNQPQHF
>TRBJ2-1|many|16|TRBD2|TRBV20-1
TGCAGTGCTAGCGGGGCGGGAGTGGGGGTTTACAATGAGCAGTTCTTC
CSASGAGVGVYNEQFF
>TRBJ2-3|many|14|TRBD2|TRBV3-1
TGTGCCAGCAGAAGGACTAGCGGCACAGATACGCAGTATTTT
CASRRTSGTDTQYF
>TRBJ1-1|many|14|TRBD1|TRBV7-2
TGTGCCAGCAGCTTGGACAGGGGAAACACTGAAGCTTTCTTT
CASSLDRGNTEAFF
>TRBJ1-2|-|13|-|TRBV12-3/TRBV12-4
TGTGCCAACAGTTTATGGCAGGGTAACGGCTACACCTTC
CANSLWQGNGYTF
>TRBJ2-3|-|13|-|TRBV20-1
TGCAGTGCTACGGGGGCGGGACTAGATACGCAGTATTTT
CSATGAGLDTQYF
>TRBJ2-4|few|16|TRBD2|TRBV5-1
TGCGCCAGCAGCTCGGCGGATGGCGGGGGGGCAAACATTCAGTACTTC
CASSSADGGGANIQYF
>TRBJ2-2|medium-sized|15|-|TRBV28
TGTGCCAGCAGTCGCTCCCGGGGGTTACACGGGGAGCTGTTTTTT
CASSRSRGLHGELFF
>TRBJ2-1|-|16|TRBD1|TRBV10-3
TGTGCCATCAGTGGGAACCCGGGACAGGAGTACAATGAGCAGTTCTTC
CAISGNPGQEYNEQFF
>TRBJ1-3|few|15|-|TRBV2
TGTGCCAGCAGACTAGACATCCTGAGGGGAAACACCATATATTTT
CASRLDILRGNTIYF
>TRBJ2-3|many|16|TRBD2|TRBV7-2
TGTGCCAGCAGCCAAGCACTAGCGGGAGCTGCAGATACGCAGTATTTT
CASSQALAGAADTQYF
>TRBJ2-7|-|13|-|TRBV6-2/TRBV6-3
TGTGCCAGCAGTTACCGGGAAATATACGAGCAGTACTTC
CASSYREIYEQYF
>TRBJ1-1|few|15|TRBD1|TRBV5-1
TGCGCCAGCAGCGACGGACAGGGTTTGGTCACTGAAGCTTTCTTT
CASSDGQGLVTEAFF
>TRBJ1-1|-|15|TRBD1|TRBV5-4
TGTGCCAGCAGCTTGGGGGGACAGCTTAACACTGAAGCTTTCTTT
CASSLGGQLNTEAFF
>TRBJ1-5|few|15|-|TRBV7-9
TGTGCCAGCAGCTTAGCGGGGTATAGCAATCAGCCCCAGCATTTT
CASSLAGYSNQPQHF
>TRBJ2-5|-|16|TRBD2|TRBV4-3
TGCGCCAGCAGCCTCGAAAGGGGCGGGAGGGGTGAGACCCAGTACTTC
CASSLERGGRGETQYF
>TRBJ2-7|few|15|TRBD2|TRBV7-9
TGTGCCAGCAGCCCGCCGACTAGCCCGTACTACGAGCAGTACTTC
CASSPPTSPYYEQYF
>TRBJ2-7|many|15|TRBD2|TRBV9
TGTGCCAGCAGCCCTCCGGGACTAGGGGTCTACGAGCAGTACTTC
CASSPPGLGVYEQYF
>TRBJ2-6|-|16|-|TRBV12-3/TRBV12-4
TGTGCCAGCAGTTTTCTTTTCTACTCTGGGGCCAACGTCCTGACTTTC
CASSFLFYSGANVLTF
>TRBJ1-4|many|17|TRBD1|TRBV20-1
TGCAGTGCTAGTGGGACAGGGTGGCGGGCACCTAATGAAAAACTGTTTTTT
CSASGTGWRAPNEKLFF
>TRBJ2-2|many|16|-|TRBV27
TGTGCCAGCAGTTCGCCGACTAGAGATGTAACCGGGGAGCTGTTTTTT
CASSSPTRDVTGELFF
>TRBJ2-1|-|14|TRBD2|TRBV7-9
TGTGCCAGCAGGTCTAGCGGGGTAGGAATTGAGCAGTTCTTC
CASRSSGVGIEQFF
>TRBJ1-1|few|14|-|TRBV12-3/TRBV12-4
TGTGCCAGCAGTCAAACCAGGGTATACACTGAAGCTTTCTTT
CASSQTRVYTEAFF
>TRBJ1-3|-|14|-|TRBV13
TGTGCCAGCAGCGGGTGGTTCTCTGGAAACACCATATATTTT
CASSGWFSGNTIYF
>TRBJ2-3|many|14|TRBD2|TRBV7-6
TGTGCCAGCAGCTCAGGACTAGCAGGAGATACGCAGTATTTT
CASSSGLAGDTQYF
>TRBJ2-2|many|14|-|TRBV20-1
TGCAGTGCTAGCCCCGGGCTCGGCACCGGGGAGCTGTTTTTT
CSASPGLGTGELFF
>TRBJ2-1|few|12|-|TRBV7-2
TGTGCCAGCAGCTCAAGGTGGAATGAGCAGTTCTTC
CASSSRWNEQFF
>TRBJ1-5|many|14|-|TRBV6-5
TGTGCCAGCAGTCCTGACCGCGCTGGGCAACCCCAGCATTTT
CASSPDRAGQPQHF
>TRBJ2-7|many|13|-|TRBV19
TGTGCCAGTAGTACGGACGGGGGTGGCGAGCAGTACTTC
CASSTDGGGEQYF
>TRBJ2-1|many|14|-|TRBV28
TGTGCCAGCAGTTTACAGGGAGCCTACAATGAGCAGTTCTTC
CASSLQGAYNEQFF
>TRBJ2-5|many|12|-|TRBV13
TGTGCCAGCAGCTACAGTCAAGAGACCCAGTACTTC
CASSYSQETQYF
>TRBJ1-2|-|15|TRBD1|TRBV5-1
TGCGCCAGCAGCTTAAGGGACAGAGGAAACTATGGCTACACCTTC
CASSLRDRGNYGYTF
>TRBJ1-5|many|14|TRBD1|TRBV24-1
TGTGCCACCCAGCTCGGGACAGGGCATCAGCCCCAGCATTTT
CATQLGTGHQPQHF
>TRBJ2-1|-|18|TRBD2|TRBV27
TGTGCCAGCAGTTCCGGGACTAGCGGGGCCAGCTCCTACAATGAGCAGTTCTTC
CASSSGTSGASSYNEQFF
>TRBJ2-2|many|14|-|TRBV6-4
TGTGCCAGCAGTCGGGCCCCGAACACCGGGGAGCTGTTTTTT
CASSRAPNTGELFF
>TRBJ2-2|-|15|-|TRBV5-1
TGCGCCAGCAGCTTGGATTTACCGAACACCGGGGAGCTGTTTTTT
CASSLDLPNTGELFF
>TRBJ2-7|few|16|-|TRBV12-5
TGTGCTAGTGGTTTGGTATTGGGCCCCGGGTTACACGAGCAGTACTTC
CASGLVLGPGLHEQYF
>TRBJ1-6|-|12|-|TRBV11-2
TGTGCCAGCAGCTTAGGTCCCGGGCCCCTCCACTTT
CASSLGPGPLHF